This TCR beta chain came from a study of cytotoxic CD8 clonotypes in ibrutinib-treated CLL. Study-level information: About 25 partial and 2 complete responses; at median roughly 6 years, approximately 14 remitted, some 12 progressed.

V shed 0 bases and J 3 bases; nucleotides not matched to a gene: 7. Per the germline V gene, CDR1 is SGHRS and CDR2 is YFSETQ. The CDR3 has 17 amino acids. The repertoire was sequenced with immunoSEQ multiplex PCR; TCRdb's copy has only in-frame clones and lacks some. Of 300,000 or so clones listed, 67% are singletons. The sequenced sample was PBMCs, obtained after 36 months of ibrutinib treatment. The source of this sequence is a human donor with chronic lymphocytic leukemia. The V gene is TRBV5-1, the J gene TRBJ2-7; TRBD2 matches 12 bases. The CDR3: CASSLGAASGRVYEQYF. The CDR3, as DNA: TGCGCCAGCAGCTTGGGCGCCGCTAGCGGGAGGGTCTACGAGCAGTACTTC.